This T cell receptor beta chain appears in the sequencing data of a study of blood T cell repertoires in COVID-19. Only in-frame clones appear in the TCRdb table, and some are missing; sequencing was by immunoSEQ multiplex PCR. The sample lists fewer than 350,000 clones, 85% to 90% seen once, with over 4% in the top ten. V lost 1 base to trimming and J lost 7 bases; unmatched junction nucleotides: 7. Germline assignment: CDR1 SEHNR and CDR2 FQNEAQ (reference sequence). This CDR3 region has 15 residues. The specimen sequenced was PBMCs or T cells enriched from blood (not recorded which). The chain is built from TRBV7-9 and TRBJ1-2; TRBD1 aligns across 9 bases. This TCR came from a woman under 40 with acute COVID-19. The CDR3 here is CASSLGTGGASGYTF. The CDR3 nucleotides are TGTGCCAGCAGCTTAGGCACAGGGGGCGCCTCTGGCTACACCTTC.